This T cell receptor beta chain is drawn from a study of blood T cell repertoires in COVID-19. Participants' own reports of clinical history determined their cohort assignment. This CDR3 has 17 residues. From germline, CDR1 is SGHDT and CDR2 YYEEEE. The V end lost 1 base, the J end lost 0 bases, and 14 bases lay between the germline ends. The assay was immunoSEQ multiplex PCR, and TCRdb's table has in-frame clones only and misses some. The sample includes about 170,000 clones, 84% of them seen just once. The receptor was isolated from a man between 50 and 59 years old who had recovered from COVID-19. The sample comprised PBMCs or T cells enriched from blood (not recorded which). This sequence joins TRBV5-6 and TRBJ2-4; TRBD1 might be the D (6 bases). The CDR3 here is CASSLKDRNLAKNIQYF. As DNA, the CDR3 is TGTGCCAGCAGCTTGAAGGACAGAAACTTAGCCAAAAACATTCAGTACTTC.